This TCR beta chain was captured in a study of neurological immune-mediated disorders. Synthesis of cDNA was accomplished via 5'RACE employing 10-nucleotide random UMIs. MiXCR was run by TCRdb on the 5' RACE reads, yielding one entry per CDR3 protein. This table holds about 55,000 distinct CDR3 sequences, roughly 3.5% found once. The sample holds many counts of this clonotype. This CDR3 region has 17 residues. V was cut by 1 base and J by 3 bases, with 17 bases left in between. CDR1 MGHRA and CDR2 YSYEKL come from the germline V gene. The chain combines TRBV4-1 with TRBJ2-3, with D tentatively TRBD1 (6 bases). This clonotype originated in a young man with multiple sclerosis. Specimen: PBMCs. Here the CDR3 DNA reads TGCGCCAGCAGCCAAGTAGGTCCGAGGGGGAGAACAGATACGCAGTATTTT. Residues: CASSQVGPRGRTDTQYF.